Sequencing of this TCR beta chain was carried out in a study of post-analysis software for immune sequencing data. This clonotype was counted a few times. Its antigen is unidentified. General observations from the study: Those with multiple sclerosis, the patient group, showed significantly lower normalized Chao1 diversity than controls. Samples sharing a preparation batch grouped tightly together when assessed by F measure. Included in a set of about five TRBV segments more frequent in patients than controls were TRBV5-6, TRBV5-1 and TRBV20-1.

This CDR3 region has 13 residues. V was clipped by 7 bases and J by 1 base, with 11 bases between them. TCR beta libraries were prepared from cDNA with unique molecular identifiers. The T cell input of about 0.95 to 11 million gave roughly 460,000 cDNA molecules. Each CDR3 protein is one row after TCRdb ran MiXCR on the PCR reads. The table has 430,000 or so distinct CDR3 sequences, over 30% seen once. The sequencing input was blood. V usage is TRBV12-3 or TRBV12-4 and J usage is TRBJ2-7; no clear D gene. The TCR comes from a girl aged 2 to 10 with multiple sclerosis. CDR3 residues: CASTLGVSYEQYF. The CDR3 nucleotides are TGTGCCAGCACCCTCGGTGTATCCTACGAGCAGTACTTC.